The 10 T cell receptor beta chains below come from one sample, sequenced in a study of memory CD4+ T cells and cytomegalovirus serostatus. Only in-frame clones appear in the TCRdb table, and some are missing; sequencing was by immunoSEQ multiplex PCR. The sample has 25,000 to 40,000 clones, around 74% seen once. The sort gate was single viable CD3+CD4+CD8-CD45RO+ cells for memory CD4+ T cells. Sequencing was performed on memory CD4+ T cells from blood. Receptors were obtained from an adult in good health and CMV-seronegative. Some clones in this sample may be carry-over from other donors' samples.

The count of this clone is one. The gene calls are TRBV10-3 and TRBJ1-3, with TRBD1 matching over 7 bases. V lost 4 bases and J lost 0; bases outside the gene matches: 3. The V gene's germline CDR1 is ENHRY and CDR2 SYGVKD. CDR3 length: 15 amino acids. The CDR3 region has the DNA TGTGCCATCAGTGGCGCAGGGGGCTCTGGAAACACCATATATTTT. Translation gives CAISGAGGSGNTIYF.

The V call is TRBV7-9, the J call TRBJ2-4, with 8 bases that match TRBD1. Germline CDR1 is SEHNR and CDR2 is FQNEAQ (reference sequence). This CDR3 spans 16 amino acids. The V gene end was trimmed by 0 bases and the J gene end by 1 base; junction bases not matched to a gene: 2. The CDR3: CASSLAGTGAKNIQYF. The CDR3 nucleotides read TGTGCCAGCAGCTTAGCTGGGACAGGCGCCAAAAACATTCAGTACTTC.

The chain couples TRBV7-9 to TRBJ2-5; 9 nucleotides match TRBD1. Trimming at V came to 4 bases and at J to 4 bases, leaving 7 bases not matched to a gene. The CDR3 length is 15 residues. The germline CDR1 and CDR2 sequences are SEHNR and FQNEAQ (reference sequence). This CDR3 reads CASSSGQGKGETQYF. In DNA, the CDR3 is TGTGCCAGCAGCTCCGGACAGGGGAAGGGAGAGACCCAGTACTTC.

This clone was seen a single time. This chain connects TRBV6-5 to TRBJ1-2, with unresolved D. Germline assignment: CDR1 MNHEY and CDR2 SVGAGI. Between the trimmed V and J ends, which lost 0 bases and 4 bases, there was a span of 9 bases. The CDR3 sequence is 14 residues long. This CDR3 is CASSYSGQIYGYTF. The CDR3 nucleotides are TGTGCCAGCAGTTACTCTGGCCAGATCTATGGCTACACCTTC.

V usage is TRBV5-6 and J usage is TRBJ1-4, with D uncertain. Germline V CDR1 and CDR2: SGHDT, YYEEEE. V lost 0 bases and J 2 bases, leaving 5 bases between the germline ends. The CDR3 runs to 14 residues. CDR3 residues: CASSLATTNEKLFF. Written as DNA, the CDR3 is TGTGCCAGCAGCTTGGCTACGACTAATGAAAAACTGTTTTTT.

V usage is TRBV4-3 and J usage is TRBJ2-3; D is possibly TRBD1 (6 bases). The V gene's germline CDR1 is LGHNA and CDR2 YSLEER. The CDR3 spans 15 residues. The V gene lost 0 bases and the J gene lost 2 bases, with 9 bases spanning the gap. CDR3 DNA sequence: TGCGCCAGCAGCCAAGATAAGGGACACACAGATACGCAGTATTTT. This encodes CASSQDKGHTDTQYF.

The V and J genes are TRBV19 and TRBJ1-2; 8 positions match TRBD1. The CDR3 has 16 residues. Germline V lookup: CDR1 LNHDA, CDR2 SQIVND (reference sequence). J lost 7 bases, V lost 0 bases, and 10 bases had no gene match. The CDR3 nucleotides read TGTGCCAGTAGTATAGATCATGGACAGGGCCGTGGTGGCTACACCTTC. Translated, it gives CASSIDHGQGRGGYTF.

This rearrangement joins TRBV19 to TRBJ1-1, with D possibly being TRBD1 (5 bases). Germline V gene sequence: CDR1 LNHDA, CDR2 SQIVND (reference sequence). The CDR3 contains 15 residues. V gave up 5 bases and J gave up 1 base, with 14 bases separating them. The CDR3 DNA is TGTGCCAGTAGTGAGATACGTGGGGGGAACACTGAAGCTTTCTTT. Translated, it gives CASSEIRGGNTEAFF.

The gene calls are TRBV27 and TRBJ2-1; 12 bases map to TRBD2. CDR3 length equals 18 residues. V was pared by 7 bases and J by 2 bases, with 12 bases of the junction left unmatched. Germline CDR1 is MNHEY and CDR2 is SMNVEV (reference sequence). The CDR3 DNA follows: TGTGCCAGCACGATTAAACCGGCTAGCGGGGGGGCCTACAATGAGCAGTTCTTC. Protein: CASTIKPASGGAYNEQFF.

V and J are TRBV18 and TRBJ2-7; weak D call: TRBD1 (5 bases). CDR1 is KGHSH, CDR2 LQKENI, per germline. The CDR3 loop spans 14 amino acids. Trimming took off 2 bases at V and 1 base at J, with 9 bases between the two ends. In DNA form, the CDR3 reads TGTGCCAGCTCACCAGACAGAAGTTCCTACGAGCAGTACTTC. Its protein is CASSPDRSSYEQYF.